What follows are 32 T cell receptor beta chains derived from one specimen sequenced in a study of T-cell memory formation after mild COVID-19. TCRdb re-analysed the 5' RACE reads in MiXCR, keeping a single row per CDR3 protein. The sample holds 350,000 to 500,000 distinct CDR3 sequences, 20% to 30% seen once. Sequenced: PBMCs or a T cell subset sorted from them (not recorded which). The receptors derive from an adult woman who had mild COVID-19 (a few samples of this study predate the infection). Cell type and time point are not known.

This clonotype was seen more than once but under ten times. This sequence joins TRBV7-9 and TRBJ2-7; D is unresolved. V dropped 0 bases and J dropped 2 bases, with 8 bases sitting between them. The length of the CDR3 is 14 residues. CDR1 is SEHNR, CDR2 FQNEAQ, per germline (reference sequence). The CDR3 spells CASSLAPNTYEQYF. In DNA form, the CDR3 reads TGTGCCAGCAGCTTAGCACCGAATACCTACGAGCAGTACTTC.

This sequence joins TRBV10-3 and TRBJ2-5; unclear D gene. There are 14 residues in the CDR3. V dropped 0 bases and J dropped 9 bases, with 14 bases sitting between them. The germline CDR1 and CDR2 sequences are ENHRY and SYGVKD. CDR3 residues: CAISESETIWAQYF. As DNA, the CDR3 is TGTGCCATCAGTGAGTCGGAAACGATCTGGGCCCAGTACTTC.

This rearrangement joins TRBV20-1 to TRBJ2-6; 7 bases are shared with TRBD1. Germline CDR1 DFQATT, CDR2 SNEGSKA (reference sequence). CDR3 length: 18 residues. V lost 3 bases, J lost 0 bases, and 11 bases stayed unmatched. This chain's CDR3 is CSASPGQLSFSGANVLTF. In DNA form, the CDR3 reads TGCAGTGCTAGCCCGGGACAGCTTTCCTTCTCTGGGGCCAACGTCCTGACTTTC.

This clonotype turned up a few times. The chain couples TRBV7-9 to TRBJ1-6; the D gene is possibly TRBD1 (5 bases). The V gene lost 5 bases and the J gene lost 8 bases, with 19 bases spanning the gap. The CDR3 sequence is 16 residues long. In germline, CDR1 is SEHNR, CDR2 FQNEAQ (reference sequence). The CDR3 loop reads CASSLGVGVFDSPLHF. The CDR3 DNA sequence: TGTGCCAGCAGCCTAGGGGTAGGGGTTTTCGATTCACCCCTCCACTTT.

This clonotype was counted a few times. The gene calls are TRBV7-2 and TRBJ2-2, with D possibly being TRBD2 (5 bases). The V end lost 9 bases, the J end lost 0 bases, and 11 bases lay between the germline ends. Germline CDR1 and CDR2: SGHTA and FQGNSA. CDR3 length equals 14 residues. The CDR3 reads CASEGSANTGELFF. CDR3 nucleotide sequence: TGTGCCAGTGAAGGGAGCGCGAACACCGGGGAGCTGTTTTTT.

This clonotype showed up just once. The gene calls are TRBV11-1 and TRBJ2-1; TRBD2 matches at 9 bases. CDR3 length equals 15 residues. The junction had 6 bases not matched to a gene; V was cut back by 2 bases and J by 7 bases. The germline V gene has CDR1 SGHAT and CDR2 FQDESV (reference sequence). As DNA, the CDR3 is TGTGCCAGCAGCTTACCGGCTAGCGGGATGAATGAGCAGTTCTTC. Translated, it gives CASSLPASGMNEQFF.

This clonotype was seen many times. The CDR3 spells CASSLIGGAGSTDTQYF. CDR3 sequence (DNA): TGTGCCAGCAGCTTAATCGGTGGGGCGGGAAGCACAGATACGCAGTATTTT. This chain connects TRBV7-9 to TRBJ2-3; D may be TRBD2 (6 bases). The CDR3 spans 17 residues. Germline loops: CDR1 SEHNR, CDR2 FQNEAQ (reference sequence). Trimming shortened V by 2 bases and J by 0 bases, and 15 bases separated the two germline ends.

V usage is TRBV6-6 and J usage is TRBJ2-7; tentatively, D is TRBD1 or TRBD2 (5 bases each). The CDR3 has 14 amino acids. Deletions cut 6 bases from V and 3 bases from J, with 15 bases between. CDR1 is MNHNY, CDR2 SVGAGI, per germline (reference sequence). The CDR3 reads CASRRQLGSYEQYF. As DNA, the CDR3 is TGTGCCAGCAGGAGACAGCTAGGGAGCTACGAGCAGTACTTC.

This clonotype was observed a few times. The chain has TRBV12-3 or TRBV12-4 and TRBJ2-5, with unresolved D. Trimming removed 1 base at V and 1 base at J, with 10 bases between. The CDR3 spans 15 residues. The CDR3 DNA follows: TGTGCCAGCAGTTTAGGGTCCGGCTTCCAAGAGACCCAGTACTTC. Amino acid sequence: CASSLGSGFQETQYF.

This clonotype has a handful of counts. The CDR3 DNA reads as TGCGCCAGCAGCCAGAAAGTAGGAGAGACCCAGTACTTC. As protein: CASSQKVGETQYF. The chain links TRBV4-3 to TRBJ2-5; D gene unclear. Germline CDR1 and CDR2: LGHNA and YSLEER. The CDR3 covers 13 residues. V was clipped by 3 bases and J by 4 bases, with 9 bases between them.

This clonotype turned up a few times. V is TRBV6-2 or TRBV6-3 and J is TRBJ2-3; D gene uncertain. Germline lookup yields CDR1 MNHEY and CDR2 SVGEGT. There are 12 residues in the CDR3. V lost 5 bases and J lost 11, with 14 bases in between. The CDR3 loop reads CASSTPTRRQYF. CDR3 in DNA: TGTGCCAGCAGTACGCCGACCCGTCGGCAGTATTTT.

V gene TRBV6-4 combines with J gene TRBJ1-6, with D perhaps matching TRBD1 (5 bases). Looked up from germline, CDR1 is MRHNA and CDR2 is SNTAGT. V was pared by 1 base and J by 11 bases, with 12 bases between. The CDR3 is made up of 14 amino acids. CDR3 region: CASSDYQGRTPLHF. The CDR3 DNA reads TGTGCCAGCAGTGACTATCAGGGAAGAACACCCCTCCACTTT.

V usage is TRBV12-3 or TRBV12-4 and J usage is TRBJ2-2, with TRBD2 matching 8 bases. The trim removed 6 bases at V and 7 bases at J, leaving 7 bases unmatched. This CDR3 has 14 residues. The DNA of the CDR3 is TGTGCCAGCAGCCACGGACTAGCTGTCGGGGAGCTGTTTTTT. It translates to CASSHGLAVGELFF.

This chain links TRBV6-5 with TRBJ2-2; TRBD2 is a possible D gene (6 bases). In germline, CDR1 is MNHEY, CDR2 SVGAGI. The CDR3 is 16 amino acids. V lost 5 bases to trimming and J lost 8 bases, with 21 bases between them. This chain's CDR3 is CASSGGVGGAVGELFF. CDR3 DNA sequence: TGTGCCAGCAGTGGCGGGGTCGGGGGAGCGGTTGGGGAGCTGTTTTTT.

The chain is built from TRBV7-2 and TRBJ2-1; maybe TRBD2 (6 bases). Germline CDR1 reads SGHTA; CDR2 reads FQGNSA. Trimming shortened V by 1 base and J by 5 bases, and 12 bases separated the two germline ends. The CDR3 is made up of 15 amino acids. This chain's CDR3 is CASSLGGLGNNEQFF. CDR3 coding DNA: TGTGCCAGCAGCTTAGGGGGACTGGGTAACAATGAGCAGTTCTTC.

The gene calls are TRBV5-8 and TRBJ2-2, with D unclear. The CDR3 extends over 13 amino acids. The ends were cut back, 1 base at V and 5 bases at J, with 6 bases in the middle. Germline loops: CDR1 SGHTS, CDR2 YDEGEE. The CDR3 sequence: CASSLIRTGELFF. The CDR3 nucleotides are TGTGCCAGCAGCTTGATCAGGACCGGGGAGCTGTTTTTT.

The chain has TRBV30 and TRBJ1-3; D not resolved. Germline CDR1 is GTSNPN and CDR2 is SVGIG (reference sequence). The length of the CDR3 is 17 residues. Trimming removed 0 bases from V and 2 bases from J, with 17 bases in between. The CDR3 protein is CAWSVRNSWGAGNTIYF. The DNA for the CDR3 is TGTGCCTGGAGTGTACGAAACTCGTGGGGTGCTGGAAACACCATATATTTT.

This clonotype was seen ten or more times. The CDR3 loop reads CASSLSGGKETQYF. CDR3 in DNA: TGTGCCAGCAGTTTGTCGGGGGGCAAAGAGACCCAGTACTTC. The chain combines TRBV12-3 or TRBV12-4 with TRBJ2-5; a weak D match, TRBD2 (7 bases). CDR3 length equals 14 residues. Trimming cost V 3 bases and J 3 bases, with 11 bases left between them.

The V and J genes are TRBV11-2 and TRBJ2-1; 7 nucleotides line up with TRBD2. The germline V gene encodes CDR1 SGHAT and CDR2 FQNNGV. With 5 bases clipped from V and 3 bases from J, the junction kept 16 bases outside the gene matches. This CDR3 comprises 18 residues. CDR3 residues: CASSVLLGGASGYNEQFF. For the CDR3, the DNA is TGTGCCAGCAGCGTTCTCTTAGGCGGGGCTAGCGGCTACAATGAGCAGTTCTTC.

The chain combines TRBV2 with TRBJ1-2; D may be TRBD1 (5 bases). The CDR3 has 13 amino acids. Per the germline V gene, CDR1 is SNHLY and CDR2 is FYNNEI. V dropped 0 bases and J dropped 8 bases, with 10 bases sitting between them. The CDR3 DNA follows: TGTGCCAGCAGTGAAGCTGGGGACCCCGGCTACACCTTC. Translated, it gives CASSEAGDPGYTF.

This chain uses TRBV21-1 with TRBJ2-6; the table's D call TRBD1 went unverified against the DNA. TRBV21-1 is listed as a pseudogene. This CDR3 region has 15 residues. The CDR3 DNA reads TGTGCCAGCAGCCCAAAACAGGCTGGGGCCAACGTCCTGACTTTC. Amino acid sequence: CASSPKQAGANVLTF.

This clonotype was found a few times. CDR3 region: CSVGSLCSGNTIYF. The CDR3 DNA reads TGCAGCGTTGGGTCCCTCTGCTCTGGAAACACCATATATTTT. V gene TRBV29-1 combines with J gene TRBJ1-3; D remains unclear. The CDR3 length is 14 residues. The germline CDR1 and CDR2 sequences are SQVTM and ANQGSEA. The V end was cut by 4 bases, the J end by 0 bases, with 10 bases between.

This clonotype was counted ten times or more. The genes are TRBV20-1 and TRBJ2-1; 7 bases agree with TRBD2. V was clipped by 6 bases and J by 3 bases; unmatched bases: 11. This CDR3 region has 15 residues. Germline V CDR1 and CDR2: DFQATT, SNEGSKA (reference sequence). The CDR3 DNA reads TGCAGTGCAAAACCCGGGACTAATATCTACAATGAGCAGTTCTTC. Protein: CSAKPGTNIYNEQFF.

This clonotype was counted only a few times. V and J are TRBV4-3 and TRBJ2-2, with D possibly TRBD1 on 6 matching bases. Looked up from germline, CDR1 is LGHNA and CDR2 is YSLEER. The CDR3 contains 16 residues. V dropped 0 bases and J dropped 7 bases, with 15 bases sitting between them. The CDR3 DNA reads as TGCGCCAGCAGCCAAGAAGCCCTTGAAGGGGGCGGGGAGCTGTTTTTT. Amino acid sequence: CASSQEALEGGGELFF.

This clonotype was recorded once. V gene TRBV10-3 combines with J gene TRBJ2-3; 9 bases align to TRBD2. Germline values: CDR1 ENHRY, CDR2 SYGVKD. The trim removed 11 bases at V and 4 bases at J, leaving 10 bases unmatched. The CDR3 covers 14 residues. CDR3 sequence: CASRDGGRADTQYF. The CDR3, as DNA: TGTGCCTCCCGCGATGGCGGGAGGGCAGATACGCAGTATTTT.

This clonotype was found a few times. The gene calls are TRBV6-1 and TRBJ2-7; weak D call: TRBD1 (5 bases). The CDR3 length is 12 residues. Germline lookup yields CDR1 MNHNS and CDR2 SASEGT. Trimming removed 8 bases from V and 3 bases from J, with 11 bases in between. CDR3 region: CASGWQGYEQYF. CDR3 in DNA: TGTGCCAGCGGGTGGCAGGGCTACGAGCAGTACTTC.

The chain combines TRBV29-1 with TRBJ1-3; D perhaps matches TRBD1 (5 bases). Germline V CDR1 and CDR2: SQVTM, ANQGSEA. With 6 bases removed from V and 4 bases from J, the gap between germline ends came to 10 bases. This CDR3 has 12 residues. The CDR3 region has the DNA TGCAGCGTGAAGGGGTCCGGAAACACCATATATTTT. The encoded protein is CSVKGSGNTIYF.

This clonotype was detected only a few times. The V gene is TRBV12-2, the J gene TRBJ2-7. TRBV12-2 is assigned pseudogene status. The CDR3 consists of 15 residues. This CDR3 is CASRSMPDDSYEQYF. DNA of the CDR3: TGTGCAAGTCGCTCCATGCCCGACGACTCCTACGAGCAGTACTTC.

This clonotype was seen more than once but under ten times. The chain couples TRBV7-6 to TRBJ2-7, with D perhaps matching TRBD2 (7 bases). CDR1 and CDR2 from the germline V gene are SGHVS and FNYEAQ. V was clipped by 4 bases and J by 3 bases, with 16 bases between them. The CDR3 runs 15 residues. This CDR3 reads CASSSGGTFLYEQYF. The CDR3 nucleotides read TGTGCCAGCAGCTCCGGGGGGACATTCCTCTACGAGCAGTACTTC.

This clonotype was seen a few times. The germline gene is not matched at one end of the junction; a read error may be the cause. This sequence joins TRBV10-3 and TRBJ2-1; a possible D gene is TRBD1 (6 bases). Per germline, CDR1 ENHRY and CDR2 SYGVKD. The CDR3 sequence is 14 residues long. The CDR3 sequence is CAILEQGSFNEQFF. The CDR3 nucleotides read TGTGCCATCCTGGAACAGGGCTCCTTCAATGAGCAGTTCTTC.

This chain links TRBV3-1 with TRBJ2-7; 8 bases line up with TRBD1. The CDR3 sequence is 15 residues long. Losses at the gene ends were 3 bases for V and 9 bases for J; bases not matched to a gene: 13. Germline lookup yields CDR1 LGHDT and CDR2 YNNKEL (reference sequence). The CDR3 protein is CASSQALTGAGGQYF. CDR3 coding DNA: TGTGCCAGCAGCCAGGCATTGACAGGGGCCGGGGGGCAGTACTTC.

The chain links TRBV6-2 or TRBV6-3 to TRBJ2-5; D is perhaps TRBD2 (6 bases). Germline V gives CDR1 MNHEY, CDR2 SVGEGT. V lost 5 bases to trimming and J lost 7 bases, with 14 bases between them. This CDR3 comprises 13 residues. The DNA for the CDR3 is TGTGCCAGCAGTCAGAGACTAGGCGGGACCCAGTACTTC. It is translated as CASSQRLGGTQYF.